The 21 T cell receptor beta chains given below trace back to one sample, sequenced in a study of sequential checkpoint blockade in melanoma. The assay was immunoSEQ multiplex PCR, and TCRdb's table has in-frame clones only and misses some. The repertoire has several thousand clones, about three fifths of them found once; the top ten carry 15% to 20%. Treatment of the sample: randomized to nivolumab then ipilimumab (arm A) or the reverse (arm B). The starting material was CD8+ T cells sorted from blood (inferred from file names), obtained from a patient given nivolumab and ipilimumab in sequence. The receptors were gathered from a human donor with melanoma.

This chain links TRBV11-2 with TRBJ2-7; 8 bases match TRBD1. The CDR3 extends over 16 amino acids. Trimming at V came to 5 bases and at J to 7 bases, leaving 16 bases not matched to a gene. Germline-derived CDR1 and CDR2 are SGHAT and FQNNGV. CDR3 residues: CASSPWGTAGGDEQYF. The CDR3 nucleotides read TGTGCCAGCAGCCCTTGGGGCACGGCAGGGGGCGATGAGCAGTACTTC. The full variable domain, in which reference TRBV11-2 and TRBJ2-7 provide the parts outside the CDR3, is EAGVAQSPRYKIIEKRQSVAFWCNPISGHATLYWYQQILGQGPKLLIQFQNNGVVDDSQLPKDRFSAERLKGVDSTLKIQPAKLEDSAVYLCASSPWGTAGGDEQYFGPGTRLTVT.

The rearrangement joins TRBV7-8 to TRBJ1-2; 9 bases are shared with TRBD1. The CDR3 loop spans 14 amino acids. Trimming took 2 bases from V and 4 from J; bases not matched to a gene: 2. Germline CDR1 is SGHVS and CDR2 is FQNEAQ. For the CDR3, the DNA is TGTGCCAGCAGCTTATCGACAGGGGGCTATGGCTACACCTTC. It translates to CASSLSTGGYGYTF.

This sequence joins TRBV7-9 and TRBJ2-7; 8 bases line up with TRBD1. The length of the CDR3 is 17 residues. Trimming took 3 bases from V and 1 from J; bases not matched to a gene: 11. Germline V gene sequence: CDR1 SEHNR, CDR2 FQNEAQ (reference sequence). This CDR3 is CASSLPPGQGASYEQYF. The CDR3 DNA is TGTGCCAGCAGCTTGCCGCCGGGGCAGGGGGCTTCCTACGAGCAGTACTTC.

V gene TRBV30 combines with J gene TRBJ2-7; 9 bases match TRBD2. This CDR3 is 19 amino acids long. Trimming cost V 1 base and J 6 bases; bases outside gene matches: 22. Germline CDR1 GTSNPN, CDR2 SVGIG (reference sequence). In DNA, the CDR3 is TGTGCCTGGAGTGAAACAGGGGTTCTAGCGGGGCCCCTAGGTGGCGAGCAGTACTTC. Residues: CAWSETGVLAGPLGGEQYF.

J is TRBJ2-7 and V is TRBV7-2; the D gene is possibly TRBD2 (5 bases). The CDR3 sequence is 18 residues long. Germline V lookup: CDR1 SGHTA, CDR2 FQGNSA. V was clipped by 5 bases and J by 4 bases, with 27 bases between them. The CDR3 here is CASSRPRLGGKGLYEQYF. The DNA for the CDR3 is TGTGCCAGCAGCCGACCGCGGTTAGGAGGAAAGGGATTATACGAGCAGTACTTC.

The CDR3 region has the DNA TGTGCCAGCAGTGAAAGAGCGGGGGGGCCCTCCGGGGAGCTGTTTTTT. This translates into CASSERAGGPSGELFF. This chain uses TRBV25-1 with TRBJ2-2, with 10 bases lining up with TRBD2. CDR1 MGHDK and CDR2 SYGVNS come from the germline V gene. The J segment lost 6 bases and the V segment lost 2 bases, leaving 6 bases of the junction unmatched. The length of the CDR3 is 16 residues.

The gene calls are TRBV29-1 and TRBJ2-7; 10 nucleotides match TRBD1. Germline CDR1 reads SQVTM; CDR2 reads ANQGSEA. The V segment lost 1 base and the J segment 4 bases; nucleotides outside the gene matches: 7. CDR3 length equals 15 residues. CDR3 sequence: CSVEAQDRGLYEQYF. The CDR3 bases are TGCAGCGTTGAAGCCCAGGACAGGGGGTTATACGAGCAGTACTTC.

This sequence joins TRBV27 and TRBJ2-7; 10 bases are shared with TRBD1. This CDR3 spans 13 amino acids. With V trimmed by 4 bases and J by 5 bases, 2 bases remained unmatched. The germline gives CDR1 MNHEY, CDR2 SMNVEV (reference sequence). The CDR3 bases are TGTGCCAGCAGTTGGGACAGGGGTAACGAGCAGTACTTC. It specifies CASSWDRGNEQYF.

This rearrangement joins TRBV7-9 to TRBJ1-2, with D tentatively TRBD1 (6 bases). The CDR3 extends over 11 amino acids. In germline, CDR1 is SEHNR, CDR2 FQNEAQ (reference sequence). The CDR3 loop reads CLIQGNRGYTF. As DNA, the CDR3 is TGTCTAATACAGGGAAATCGTGGCTACACCTTC. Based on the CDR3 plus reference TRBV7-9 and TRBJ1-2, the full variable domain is DTGVSQNPRHKITKRGQNVTFRCDPISEHNRLYWYRQTLGQGPEFLTYFQNEAQLEKSRLLSDRFSAERPKGSFSTLEIQRTEQGDSAMYLCLIQGNRGYTFGSGTRLTVV.

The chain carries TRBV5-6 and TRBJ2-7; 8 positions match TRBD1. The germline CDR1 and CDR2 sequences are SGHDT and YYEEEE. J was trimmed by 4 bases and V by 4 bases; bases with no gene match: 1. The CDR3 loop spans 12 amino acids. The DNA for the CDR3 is TGTGCCAGCAGCAACAGGGGGTACGAGCAGTACTTC. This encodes CASSNRGYEQYF.

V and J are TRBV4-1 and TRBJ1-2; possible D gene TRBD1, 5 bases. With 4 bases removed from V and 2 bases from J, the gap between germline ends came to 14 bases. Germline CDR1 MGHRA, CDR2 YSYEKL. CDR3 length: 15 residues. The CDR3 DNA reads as TGCGCCAGCAGCCCGGGGGATGCAGGGAACTATGGCTACACCTTC. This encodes CASSPGDAGNYGYTF.

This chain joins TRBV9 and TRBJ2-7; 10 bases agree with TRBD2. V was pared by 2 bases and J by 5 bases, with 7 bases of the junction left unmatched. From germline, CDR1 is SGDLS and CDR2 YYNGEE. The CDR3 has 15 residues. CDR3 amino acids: CASSVGGTSVHEQYF. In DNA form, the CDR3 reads TGTGCCAGCAGCGTCGGCGGGACTAGCGTACACGAGCAGTACTTC.

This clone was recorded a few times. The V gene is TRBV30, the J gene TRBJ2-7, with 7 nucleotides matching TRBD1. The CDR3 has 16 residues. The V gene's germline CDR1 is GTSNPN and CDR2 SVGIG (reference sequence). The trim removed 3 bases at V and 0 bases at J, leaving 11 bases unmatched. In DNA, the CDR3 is TGTGCCTGGAGGGGGACAGCCAGTCCGTCCTCCTACGAGCAGTACTTC. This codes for CAWRGTASPSSYEQYF.

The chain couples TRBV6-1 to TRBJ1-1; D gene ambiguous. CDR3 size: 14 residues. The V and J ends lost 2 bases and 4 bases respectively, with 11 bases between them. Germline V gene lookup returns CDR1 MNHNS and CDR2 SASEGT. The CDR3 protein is CASSENTPVTEAFF. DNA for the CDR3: TGTGCCAGCAGTGAAAACACACCCGTCACTGAAGCTTTCTTT.

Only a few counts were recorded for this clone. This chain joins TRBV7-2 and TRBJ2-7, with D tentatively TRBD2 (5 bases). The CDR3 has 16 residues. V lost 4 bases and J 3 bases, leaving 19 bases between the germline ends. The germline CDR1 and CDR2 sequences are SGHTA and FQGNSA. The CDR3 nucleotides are TGTGCCAGCAGCTCGACTAATGCCCCCCTCTTCTACGAGCAGTACTTC. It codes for CASSSTNAPLFYEQYF.

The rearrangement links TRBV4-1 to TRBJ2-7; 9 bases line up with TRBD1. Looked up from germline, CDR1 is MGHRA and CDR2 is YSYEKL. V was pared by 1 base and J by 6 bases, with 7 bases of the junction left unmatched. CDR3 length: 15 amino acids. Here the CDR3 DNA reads TGCGCCAGCAGCCAAGTATGGGACAGGGTATCCGAGCAGTACTTC. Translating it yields CASSQVWDRVSEQYF.

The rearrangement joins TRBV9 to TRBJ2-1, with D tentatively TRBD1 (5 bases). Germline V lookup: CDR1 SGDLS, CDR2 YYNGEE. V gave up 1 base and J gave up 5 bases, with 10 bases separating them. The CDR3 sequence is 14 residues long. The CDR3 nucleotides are TGTGCCAGCAGCGTACAGGGTACCCACAATGAGCAGTTCTTC. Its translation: CASSVQGTHNEQFF.

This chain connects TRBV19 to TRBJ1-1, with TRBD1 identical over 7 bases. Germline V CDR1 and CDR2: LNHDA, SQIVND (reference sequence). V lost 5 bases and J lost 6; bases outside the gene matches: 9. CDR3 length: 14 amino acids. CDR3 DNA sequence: TGTGCCAGTAGTCACGCGATCCAGGGGGCTGAAGCTTTCTTT. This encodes CASSHAIQGAEAFF. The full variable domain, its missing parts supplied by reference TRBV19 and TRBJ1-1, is DGGITQSPKYLFRKEGQNVTLSCEQNLNHDAMYWYRQDPGQGLRLIYYSQIVNDFQKGDIAEGYSVSREKKESFPLTVTSAQKNPTAFYLCASSHAIQGAEAFFGQGTRLTVV.

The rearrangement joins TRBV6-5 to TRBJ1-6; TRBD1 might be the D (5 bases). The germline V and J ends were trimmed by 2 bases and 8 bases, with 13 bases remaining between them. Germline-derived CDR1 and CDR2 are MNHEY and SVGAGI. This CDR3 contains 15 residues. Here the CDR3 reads CASSYEQGGYSPLHF. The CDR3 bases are TGTGCCAGCAGTTACGAGCAGGGAGGGTATTCACCCCTCCACTTT.

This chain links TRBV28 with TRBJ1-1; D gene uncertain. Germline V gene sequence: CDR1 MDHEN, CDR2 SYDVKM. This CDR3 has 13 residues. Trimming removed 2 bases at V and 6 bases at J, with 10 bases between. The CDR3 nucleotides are TGTGCCAGCAGTTTAGTGCAGGCCCCTGAAGCTTTCTTT. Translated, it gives CASSLVQAPEAFF.

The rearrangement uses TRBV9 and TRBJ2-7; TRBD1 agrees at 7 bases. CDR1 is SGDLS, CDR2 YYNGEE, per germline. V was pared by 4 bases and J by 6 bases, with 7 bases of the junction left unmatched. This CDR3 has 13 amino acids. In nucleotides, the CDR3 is TGTGCCAGCAGCCCGGAAAGACAGGGCGAGCAGTACTTC. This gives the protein CASSPERQGEQYF. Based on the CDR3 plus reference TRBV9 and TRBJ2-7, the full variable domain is DSGVTQTPKHLITATGQRVTLRCSPRSGDLSVYWYQQSLDQGLQFLIQYYNGEERAKGNILERFSAQQFPDLHSELNLSSLELGDSALYFCASSPERQGEQYFGPGTRLTVT.